The 24 T cell receptor beta chains in this list originate from one sample, sequenced in a study of cytomegalovirus exposure and HLA in healthy donors. PCR was performed using 60 Vbeta and 13 Jbeta primers. The data were produced by immunoSEQ multiplex PCR, yet TCRdb's version contains in-frame clones alone and is incomplete. The profile shows just under 95,000 clones, roughly 86% of them singletons. The sample comprised PBMCs. The receptor source for this set is a human donor in good health.

V and J are TRBV29-1 and TRBJ2-7; 8 bases are shared with TRBD1. Germline V gene sequence: CDR1 SQVTM, CDR2 ANQGSEA. This CDR3 is 15 amino acids long. Trimming at V came to 5 bases and at J to 2 bases, leaving 11 bases not matched to a gene. CDR3 nucleotide sequence: TGCAGCGTTCTCAGGGGGGACAGGTCCCCCTACGAGCAGTACTTC. It specifies CSVLRGDRSPYEQYF.

J is TRBJ1-2 and V is TRBV27; no clear D. The CDR3 loop spans 13 amino acids. The V and J ends lost 7 bases and 5 bases respectively, with 14 bases between them. CDR1 is MNHEY, CDR2 SMNVEV, per germline (reference sequence). Here the CDR3 DNA reads TGTGCCAGCACCCGGAGCGCTGGGTATGGCTACACCTTC. Translation: CASTRSAGYGYTF.

This rearrangement joins TRBV27 to TRBJ2-5; 9 bases are shared with TRBD1. The J call may be wrong; the DNA end is better matched by TRBJ2-7. Germline CDR1 reads MNHEY; CDR2 reads SMNVEV (reference sequence). This CDR3 is built from 16 residues. CDR3 loop: CASSSPSNRGRDEQYF. The CDR3 DNA sequence: TGTGCCAGCAGTTCCCCCTCAAACAGGGGGCGAGACGAGCAGTACTTC.

The chain uses TRBV7-8 and TRBJ2-1, with 13 bases that match TRBD2. This CDR3 contains 18 residues. Per the germline V gene, CDR1 is SGHVS and CDR2 is FQNEAQ. Trimming cost V 8 bases and J 8 bases; bases outside gene matches: 18. CDR3 amino acids: CASQTGMGTSGKSDEQFF. The CDR3 nucleotides read TGTGCCAGCCAGACAGGGATGGGGACTAGCGGGAAGTCCGATGAGCAGTTCTTC.

CDR3: CASRVGVSTGEQYF. Here the CDR3 DNA reads TGTGCCAGCAGGGTGGGAGTCTCGACGGGGGAGCAGTACTTC. V is TRBV28 and J is TRBJ2-7; possibly TRBD2 for D (5 bases). The CDR3 has 14 amino acids. Trimming took 6 bases from V and 7 from J, leaving 19 bases between them. Germline V lookup: CDR1 MDHEN, CDR2 SYDVKM.

This clone was counted only a few times. The chain couples TRBV5-1 to TRBJ1-1, with TRBD1 matching 9 bases. V lost 7 bases, J lost 0 bases, and 7 bases stayed unmatched. In germline, CDR1 is SGHRS, CDR2 YFSETQ. The CDR3 contains 15 residues. The CDR3 sequence: CASSMDRGMNTEAFF. DNA for the CDR3: TGCGCCAGCTCCATGGACAGGGGTATGAACACTGAAGCTTTCTTT.

The rearrangement uses TRBV7-2 and TRBJ1-2; 10 positions agree with TRBD1. Per the germline V gene, CDR1 is SGHTA and CDR2 is FQGNSA. The length of the CDR3 is 13 residues. J lost 6 bases, V lost 7 bases, and 5 bases had no gene match. CDR3 residues: CASNDRGLNGYTF. The DNA for the CDR3 is TGTGCCAGCAACGACAGGGGGCTAAATGGCTACACCTTC.

V usage is TRBV2 and J usage is TRBJ1-1; possibly TRBD1 for D (6 bases). With 6 bases removed from V and 4 bases from J, the gap between germline ends came to 15 bases. The CDR3 runs to 14 residues. CDR1 is SNHLY and CDR2 is FYNNEI in the germline V gene. The CDR3 here is CASSPTGPFTEAFF. CDR3 DNA: TGTGCCAGCAGCCCAACAGGGCCTTTCACTGAAGCTTTCTTT.

The chain is built from TRBV7-2 and TRBJ2-2; tentatively, D is TRBD1 (6 bases). CDR1 and CDR2 from the germline V gene are SGHTA and FQGNSA. The CDR3 has 15 amino acids. V was shortened by 6 bases and J by 2 bases, with 13 bases between the two germline ends. The CDR3 region has the DNA TGTGCCAGCAGATCTCCGGGACAAAACACCGGGGAGCTGTTTTTT. Amino acids: CASRSPGQNTGELFF.

The chain is built from TRBV4-1 and TRBJ2-2; D unresolved. Deletions cut 3 bases from V and 3 bases from J, with 8 bases between. CDR1 is MGHRA, CDR2 YSYEKL, per germline. The CDR3 covers 14 residues. CDR3 in DNA: TGCGCCAGCAGCCAGGAGAGATACACCGGGGAGCTGTTTTTT. This sequence encodes CASSQERYTGELFF.

V and J are TRBV29-1 and TRBJ2-2; maybe TRBD2 (5 bases). The CDR3 contains 14 residues. The V end lost 5 bases, the J end lost 1 base, and 11 bases lay between the germline ends. Germline V gene sequence: CDR1 SQVTM, CDR2 ANQGSEA. The CDR3 DNA reads TGCAGCGTTCGAAGGACTGTGAACACCGGGGAGCTGTTTTTT. Translated: CSVRRTVNTGELFF.

This clone was seen a handful of times. The chain is built from TRBV10-3 and TRBJ2-7, with 8 bases that match TRBD1. The ends lost 2 bases at V and 7 bases at J; junction bases unmatched: 4. Per germline, CDR1 ENHRY and CDR2 SYGVKD. The CDR3 is 13 residues long. The CDR3 bases are TGTGCCATCAGTGAGGGACAGGGCGGAGAGCAGTACTTC. This translates into CAISEGQGGEQYF.

There are a few counts of this clone. The gene calls are TRBV7-9 and TRBJ2-7; tentatively, D is TRBD2 (7 bases). The CDR3 has 14 amino acids. The V gene's germline CDR1 is SEHNR and CDR2 FQNEAQ (reference sequence). V was cut by 5 bases and J by 6 bases, with 17 bases left in between. This chain's CDR3 is CASSPAGATSEQYF. CDR3 sequence (DNA): TGTGCCAGCAGCCCCGCGGGGGCGACGTCCGAGCAGTACTTC. Drawing the rest from reference TRBV7-9 and TRBJ2-7, the complete variable domain is DTGVSQNPRHKITKRGQNVTFRCDPISEHNRLYWYRQTLGQGPEFLTYFQNEAQLEKSRLLSDRFSAERPKGSFSTLEIQRTEQGDSAMYLCASSPAGATSEQYFGPGTRLTVT.

J is TRBJ2-7 and V is TRBV7-9; 9 bases line up with TRBD1. V lost 0 bases, J lost 5 bases, and 5 bases stayed unmatched. The CDR3 is made up of 15 amino acids. CDR1 and CDR2 (germline): SEHNR, FQNEAQ (reference sequence). CDR3 loop: CASSLAGTGGNEQYF. The DNA of the CDR3 is TGTGCCAGCAGCTTAGCGGGAACAGGGGGCAACGAGCAGTACTTC.

J is TRBJ2-7 and V is TRBV5-1; D is perhaps TRBD1 (6 bases). Between the trimmed V and J ends, which lost 5 bases and 4 bases, there was a span of 19 bases. Germline V lookup: CDR1 SGHRS, CDR2 YFSETQ. This CDR3 spans 15 amino acids. CDR3 DNA: TGCGCCAGCAGGATTCCGGGACACCCATCTTACGAGCAGTACTTC. Protein: CASRIPGHPSYEQYF.

The chain is built from TRBV7-8 and TRBJ2-2; D might be TRBD2 (5 bases). The CDR3 totals 19 residues. Germline CDR1 SGHVS, CDR2 FQNEAQ. V was cut by 5 bases and J by 4 bases, with 26 bases left in between. The CDR3 loop is CASSPREWVRTTITGELFF. The CDR3 coding sequence is TGTGCCAGCAGCCCTAGGGAGTGGGTCCGTACCACGATCACCGGGGAGCTGTTTTTT.

The rearrangement links TRBV7-9 to TRBJ2-3, with no clear D. Trimming left V 2 bases short and J 11 bases short, with 11 bases between. Germline CDR1 is SEHNR and CDR2 is FQNEAQ (reference sequence). The CDR3 is 12 residues long. This CDR3 is CASSLRALRQYF. For the CDR3, the DNA is TGTGCCAGCAGCTTAAGAGCCCTAAGGCAGTATTTT.

CDR3 sequence: CASSTSGGTEAFF. In DNA, the CDR3 is TGTGCCAGTAGTACTTCAGGGGGCACTGAAGCTTTCTTT. This sequence joins TRBV19 and TRBJ1-1, with 7 bases fitting TRBD1. V lost 4 bases, J lost 4 bases, and 3 bases stayed unmatched. The CDR3 is 13 amino acids. Germline lookup yields CDR1 LNHDA and CDR2 SQIVND (reference sequence).

This clone came up a few times. The chain links TRBV6-5 to TRBJ2-7; 9 bases are shared with TRBD1. The CDR3 extends over 14 amino acids. Germline V gene data show CDR1 as MNHEY and CDR2 as SVGAGI. V was pared by 6 bases and J by 6 bases, with 9 bases of the junction left unmatched. DNA for the CDR3: TGTGCCAGCAGCACAAGGGACAGGGCGGGCGAGCAGTACTTC. As protein: CASSTRDRAGEQYF.

The chain combines TRBV18 with TRBJ2-3; D gene ambiguous. The CDR3 has 12 residues. The V and J ends lost 6 bases and 0 bases respectively, with 4 bases between them. Germline CDR1 KGHSH, CDR2 LQKENI. CDR3 nucleotides: TGTGCCAGCTCGGCTAGCACAGATACGCAGTATTTT. It specifies CASSASTDTQYF.

This clone was recorded only once. This chain connects TRBV5-1 to TRBJ2-3, with D hard to call. This CDR3 spans 15 amino acids. V was trimmed by 4 bases and J by 4 bases, leaving 16 bases between them. Looked up from germline, CDR1 is SGHRS and CDR2 is YFSETQ. Written as DNA, the CDR3 is TGCGCCAGCAGCAGGCGAGGCGAACTGGCAGATACGCAGTATTTT. It translates to CASSRRGELADTQYF.

The V gene is TRBV30, the J gene TRBJ1-5, with 9 bases that match TRBD1. The CDR3 covers 13 residues. Looked up from germline, CDR1 is GTSNPN and CDR2 is SVGIG (reference sequence). Trimming took 3 bases from V and 7 from J; bases not matched to a gene: 4. The CDR3 is CAWSEDRGQPQHF. Here the CDR3 DNA reads TGTGCCTGGAGCGAAGACAGGGGGCAGCCCCAGCATTTT.

The chain recombines TRBV7-8 with TRBJ2-5; TRBD2 might be the D (5 bases). Per germline, CDR1 SGHVS and CDR2 FQNEAQ. V lost 1 base, J lost 3 bases, and 9 bases lay in between. This CDR3 is 14 amino acids long. The chain's CDR3 is CASSLGHGKETQYF. In nucleotides, the CDR3 is TGTGCCAGCAGCTTAGGGCACGGGAAAGAGACCCAGTACTTC.

V usage is TRBV4-1 and J usage is TRBJ1-1, with 8 positions matching TRBD1. In germline, CDR1 is MGHRA, CDR2 YSYEKL. The CDR3 has 14 residues. V shed 0 bases and J 11 bases; nucleotides not matched to a gene: 8. The CDR3 nucleotides read TGCGCCAGCAGCCAAGATAGGGTGACAGGGGAGGCTTTCTTT. Translating gives CASSQDRVTGEAFF.